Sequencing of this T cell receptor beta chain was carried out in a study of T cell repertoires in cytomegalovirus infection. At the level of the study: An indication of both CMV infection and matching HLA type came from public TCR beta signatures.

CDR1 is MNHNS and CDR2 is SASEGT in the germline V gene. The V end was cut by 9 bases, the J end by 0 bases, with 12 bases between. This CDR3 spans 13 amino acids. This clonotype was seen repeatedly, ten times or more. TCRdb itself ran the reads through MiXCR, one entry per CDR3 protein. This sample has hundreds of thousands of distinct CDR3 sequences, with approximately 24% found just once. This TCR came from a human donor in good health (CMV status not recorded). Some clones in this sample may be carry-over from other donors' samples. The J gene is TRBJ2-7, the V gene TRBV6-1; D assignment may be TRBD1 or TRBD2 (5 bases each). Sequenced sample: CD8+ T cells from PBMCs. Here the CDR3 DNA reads TGTGCCAGTAATCCAGGGAGCTCCTACGAGCAGTACTTC. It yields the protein CASNPGSSYEQYF.